The count of the clone carrying this TCR beta chain is one. What it binds is unknown. Per germline, CDR1 SGHDT and CDR2 YYEEEE. This CDR3 is built from 13 residues. With 7 bases removed from V and 1 base from J, the gap between germline ends came to 11 bases. The data are from a study of T cell responses to AZD1222 COVID-19 vaccine. Study-wide findings and caveats: Donors were chiefly white British, with a greater number of females, and clonal diversity was perhaps underestimated.

The table came from immunoSEQ multiplex PCR; TCRdb's copy has only in-frame clones and leaves some out. The sample has tens of thousands of clones; roughly nine tenths are singletons. This TCR derives from an adult in good health. Sequencing used peripheral blood, obtained on day 0 of AZD1222 vaccination. The V gene is TRBV5-6, the J gene TRBJ1-1; no firm D call. The CDR3 region is CASFWAENTEAFF. CDR3 DNA sequence: TGTGCCAGCTTCTGGGCAGAGAACACTGAAGCTTTCTTT.